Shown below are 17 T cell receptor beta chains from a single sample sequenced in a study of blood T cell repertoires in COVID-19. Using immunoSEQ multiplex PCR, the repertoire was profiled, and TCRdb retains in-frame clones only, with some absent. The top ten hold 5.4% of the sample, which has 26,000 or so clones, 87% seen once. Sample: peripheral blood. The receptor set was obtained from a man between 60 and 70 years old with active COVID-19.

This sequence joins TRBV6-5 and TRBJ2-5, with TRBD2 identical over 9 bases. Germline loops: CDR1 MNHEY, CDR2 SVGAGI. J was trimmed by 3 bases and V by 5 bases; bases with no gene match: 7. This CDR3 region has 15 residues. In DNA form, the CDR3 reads TGTGCCAGCAGTAGGAGCGGGGGGCTCGAAGAGACCCAGTACTTC. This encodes CASSRSGGLEETQYF.

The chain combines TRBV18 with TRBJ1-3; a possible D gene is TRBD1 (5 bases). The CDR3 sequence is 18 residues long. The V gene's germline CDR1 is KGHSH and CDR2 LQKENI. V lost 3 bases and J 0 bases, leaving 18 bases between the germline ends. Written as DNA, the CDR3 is TGTGCCAGCTCACCGGCCCATTGGGGCGGGAACTCTGGAAACACCATATATTTT. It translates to CASSPAHWGGNSGNTIYF.

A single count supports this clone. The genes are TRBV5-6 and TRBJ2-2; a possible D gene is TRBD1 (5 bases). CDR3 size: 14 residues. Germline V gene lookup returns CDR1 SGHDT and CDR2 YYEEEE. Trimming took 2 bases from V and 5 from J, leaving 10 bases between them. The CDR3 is CASSFGQGTGELFF. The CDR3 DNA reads TGTGCCAGCAGCTTCGGACAAGGAACCGGGGAGCTGTTTTTT.

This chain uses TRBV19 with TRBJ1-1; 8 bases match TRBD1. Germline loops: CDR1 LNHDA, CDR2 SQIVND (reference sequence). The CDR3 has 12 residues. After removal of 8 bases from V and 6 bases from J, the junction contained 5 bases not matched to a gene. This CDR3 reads CASLTGESEAFF. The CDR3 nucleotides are TGTGCCAGTCTGACAGGGGAATCTGAAGCTTTCTTT. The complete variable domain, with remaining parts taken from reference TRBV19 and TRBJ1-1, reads DGGITQSPKYLFRKEGQNVTLSCEQNLNHDAMYWYRQDPGQGLRLIYYSQIVNDFQKGDIAEGYSVSREKKESFPLTVTSAQKNPTAFYLCASLTGESEAFFGQGTRLTVV.

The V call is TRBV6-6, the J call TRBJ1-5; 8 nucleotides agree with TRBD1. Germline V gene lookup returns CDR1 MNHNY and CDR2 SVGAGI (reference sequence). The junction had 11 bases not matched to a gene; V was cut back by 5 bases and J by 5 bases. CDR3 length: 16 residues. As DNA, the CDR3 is TGTGCCAGCAGTCCCCAAGACAGGGGCAAATATCAGCCCCAGCATTTT. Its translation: CASSPQDRGKYQPQHF.

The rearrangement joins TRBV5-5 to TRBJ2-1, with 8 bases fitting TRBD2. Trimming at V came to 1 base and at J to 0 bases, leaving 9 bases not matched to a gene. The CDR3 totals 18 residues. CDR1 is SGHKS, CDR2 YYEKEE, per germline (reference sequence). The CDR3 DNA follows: TGTGCCAGCAGCTTGTCGGGCGGGGGGCCGAGCTCCTACAATGAGCAGTTCTTC. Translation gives CASSLSGGGPSSYNEQFF.

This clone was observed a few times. This CDR3 is CASSKTGEYRPQHF. In DNA, the CDR3 is TGTGCCAGCAGTAAGACAGGGGAGTATCGGCCCCAGCATTTT. The chain is built from TRBV6-5 and TRBJ1-5, with 8 bases fitting TRBD1. V lost 5 bases and J lost 9; bases outside the gene matches: 9. This CDR3 has 14 residues. CDR1 MNHEY and CDR2 SVGAGI come from the germline V gene.

CDR3: CASSEQLPKNIQYF. CDR3 sequence (DNA): TGTGCCAGCAGTGAGCAGTTACCCAAAAACATTCAGTACTTC. The chain employs TRBV6-1 and TRBJ2-4; no clear D gene. The ends were cut back, 3 bases at V and 2 bases at J, with 8 bases in the middle. From germline, CDR1 is MNHNS and CDR2 SASEGT. CDR3 length: 14 residues.

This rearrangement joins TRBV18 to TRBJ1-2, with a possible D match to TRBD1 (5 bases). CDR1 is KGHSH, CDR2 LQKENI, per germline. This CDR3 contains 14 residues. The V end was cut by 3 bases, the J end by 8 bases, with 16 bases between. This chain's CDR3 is CASSPPSGAPGYTF. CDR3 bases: TGTGCCAGCTCACCGCCTAGTGGGGCGCCGGGCTACACCTTC.

The DNA of the CDR3 is TGCGCCAGCAGCATAGACAGGGAATTGGCTGGCTACACCTTC. Translated, it gives CASSIDRELAGYTF. The genes are TRBV5-1 and TRBJ1-2, with TRBD1 identical over 7 bases. Germline V CDR1 and CDR2: SGHRS, YFSETQ. The CDR3 spans 14 residues. After removal of 4 bases from V and 7 bases from J, the junction contained 10 bases not matched to a gene.

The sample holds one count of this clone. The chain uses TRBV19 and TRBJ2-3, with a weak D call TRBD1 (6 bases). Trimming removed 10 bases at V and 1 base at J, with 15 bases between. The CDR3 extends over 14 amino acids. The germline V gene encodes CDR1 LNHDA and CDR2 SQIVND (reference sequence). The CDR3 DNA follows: TGTGCCACTCAAATGGGGGCCGGCACAGATACGCAGTATTTT. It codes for CATQMGAGTDTQYF.

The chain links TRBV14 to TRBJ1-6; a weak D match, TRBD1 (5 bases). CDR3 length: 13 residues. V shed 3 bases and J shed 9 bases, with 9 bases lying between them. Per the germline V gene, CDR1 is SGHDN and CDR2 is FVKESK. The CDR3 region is CASSQGLASPLHF. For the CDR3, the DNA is TGTGCCAGCAGCCAGGGACTAGCTTCACCCCTCCACTTT.

CDR3 bases: TGCGCCAGCAGCCAAGATCGTTTCATTACTAGCACAGATACGCAGTATTTT. This encodes CASSQDRFITSTDTQYF. The chain uses TRBV4-1 and TRBJ2-3; D is undetermined. V lost 0 bases and J lost 0, with 13 bases in between. Germline V gives CDR1 MGHRA, CDR2 YSYEKL. CDR3 length: 17 residues.

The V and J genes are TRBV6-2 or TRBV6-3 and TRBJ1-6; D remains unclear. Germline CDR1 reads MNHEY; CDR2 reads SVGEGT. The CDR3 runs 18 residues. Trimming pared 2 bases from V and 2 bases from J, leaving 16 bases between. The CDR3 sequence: CASSYEMSTVTYNSPLHF. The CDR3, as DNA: TGTGCCAGCAGTTACGAAATGAGTACAGTCACCTATAATTCACCCCTCCACTTT.

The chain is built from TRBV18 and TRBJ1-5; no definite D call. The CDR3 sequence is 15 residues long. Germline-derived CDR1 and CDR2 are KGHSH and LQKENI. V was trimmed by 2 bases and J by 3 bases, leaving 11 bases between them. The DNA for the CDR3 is TGTGCCAGCTCACCATCGGGATTGTCCAATCAGCCCCAGCATTTT. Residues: CASSPSGLSNQPQHF.

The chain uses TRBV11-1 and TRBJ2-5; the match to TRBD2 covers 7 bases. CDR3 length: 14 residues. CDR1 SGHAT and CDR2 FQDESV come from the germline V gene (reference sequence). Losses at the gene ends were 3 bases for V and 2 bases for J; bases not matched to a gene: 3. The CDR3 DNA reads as TGTGCCAGCAGCTTGGGGCGGGGGCAAGAGACCCAGTACTTC. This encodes CASSLGRGQETQYF. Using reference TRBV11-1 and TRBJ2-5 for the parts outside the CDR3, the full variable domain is EAEVAQSPRYKITEKSQAVAFWCDPISGHATLYWYRQILGQGPELLVQFQDESVVDDSQLPKDRFSAERLKGVDSTLKIQPAELGDSAMYLCASSLGRGQETQYFGPGTRLLVL.

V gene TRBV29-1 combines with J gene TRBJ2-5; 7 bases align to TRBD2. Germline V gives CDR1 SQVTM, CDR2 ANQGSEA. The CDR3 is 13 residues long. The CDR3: CRAGGRGAETQYF. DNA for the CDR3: TGCAGAGCCGGGGGGAGGGGCGCCGAGACCCAGTACTTC.